This T cell receptor beta chain was sequenced during a study of control samples from healthy donors and cancer patients. Profiled with immunoSEQ multiplex PCR; TCRdb holds only in-frame clones, not every one. The data contain 120,000 or so clones, around 90% of them singletons. The ends were cut back, 0 bases at V and 4 bases at J, with 11 bases in the middle. Germline-derived CDR1 and CDR2 are LNHNV and YYDKDF (reference sequence). The CDR3 has 15 amino acids. V is TRBV15 and J is TRBJ2-3; D is perhaps TRBD1 or TRBD2 (5 bases each). Sequenced input: blood. The clonotype comes from a man aged 18 to 29 in good health. The CDR3 protein is CATSRDRGVADTQYF. The CDR3 DNA sequence: TGTGCCACCAGCAGAGATAGGGGAGTGGCAGATACGCAGTATTTT.